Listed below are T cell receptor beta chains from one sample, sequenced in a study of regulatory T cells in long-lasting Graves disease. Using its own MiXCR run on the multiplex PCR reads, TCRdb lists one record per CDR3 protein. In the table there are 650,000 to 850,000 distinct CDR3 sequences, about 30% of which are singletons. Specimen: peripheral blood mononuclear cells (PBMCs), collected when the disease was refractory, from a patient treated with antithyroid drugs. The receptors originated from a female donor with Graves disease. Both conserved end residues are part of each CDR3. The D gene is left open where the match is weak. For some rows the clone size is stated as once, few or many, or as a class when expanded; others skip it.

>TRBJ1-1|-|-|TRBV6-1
TGTGCCAGCAGTGAATCGGGCGCAGGGGCAACTGAAGCTTTCTTT
CASSESGAGATEAFF
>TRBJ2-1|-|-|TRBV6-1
TGTGCCAGCAGTAACACAGGATCCAATGAGCAGTTCTTC
CASSNTGSNEQFF
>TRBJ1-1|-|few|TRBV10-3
TGTGCCAGCAGATTATCGGCGACTAACACTGAAGCTTTCTTT
CASRLSATNTEAFF
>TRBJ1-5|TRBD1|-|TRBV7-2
TGTGCCAGCAGGTCGACAGGGTTTAGCAATCAGCCCCAGCATTTT
CASRSTGFSNQPQHF
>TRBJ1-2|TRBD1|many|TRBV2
TGTGCCAGCAGTGAGGCGGGACAGGGTCTTTTGTATGGCTACACCTTC
CASSEAGQGLLYGYTF
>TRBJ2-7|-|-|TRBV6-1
TGTGCCAGCAGCCCAGAAGGGGAATCCTACGAGCAGTACTTC
CASSPEGESYEQYF
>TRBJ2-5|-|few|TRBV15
TGTGCCACCAGCAGGATGCTAGCATCCCAAGAGACCCAGTACTTC
CATSRMLASQETQYF
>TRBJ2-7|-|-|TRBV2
-
CAHSGQGQYEQYF
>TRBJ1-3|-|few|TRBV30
TGTGCCTGGAGTCGAACGGGATCTGGAAACACCATATATTTT
CAWSRTGSGNTIYF
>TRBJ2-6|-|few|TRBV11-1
TGTGCCAGCAGCTTAAGCGGCAGGACCTCTGGGGCCAACGTCCTGACTTTC
CASSLSGRTSGANVLTF
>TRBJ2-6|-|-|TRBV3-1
TGTGCCAGCAGTTCCACGGCCCTAAGCTCTGGGGCCAACGTCCTGACTTTC
CASSSTALSSGANVLTF
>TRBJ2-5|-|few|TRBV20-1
TGCAGTGCTAGAGATATTAGCGCCCAAGAGACCCAGTACTTC
CSARDISAQETQYF
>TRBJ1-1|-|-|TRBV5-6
TGTGCCAGCAGCTTTCTTCAAGTGAACACTGAAGCTTTCTTT
CASSFLQVNTEAFF
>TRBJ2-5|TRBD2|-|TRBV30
TGTGCCTGGAGTGTAGCCGCCGGCGGGAGATATGAGACCCAGTACTTC
CAWSVAAGGRYETQYF
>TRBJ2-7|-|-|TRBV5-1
TGCGCCAGCAGCCTACAGCCCTCCTACGAGCAGTACTTC
CASSLQPSYEQYF
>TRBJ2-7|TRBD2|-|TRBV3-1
TGTGCCAGCAGCCAAGGTACTAGCGGGAGATTCGAGCAGTACTTC
CASSQGTSGRFEQYF
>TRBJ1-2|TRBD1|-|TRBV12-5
TGTGCTAGTGGGGGGACAGGGTCGGTCTACACCTTC
CASGGTGSVYTF
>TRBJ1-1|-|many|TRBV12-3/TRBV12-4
TGTGCCAGCACCCTAGGACAGCCGAACACTGAAGCTTTCTTT
CASTLGQPNTEAFF
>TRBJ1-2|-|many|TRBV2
TGTGCCAGCAGTACTAACCTACGTGATGGGCATGGCTACACCTTC
CASSTNLRDGHGYTF
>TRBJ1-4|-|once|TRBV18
TGTGCCAGCACTAGGACAGCAGAGGGAGAAAAACTGTTTTTT
CASTRTAEGEKLFF
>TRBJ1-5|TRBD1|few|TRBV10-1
TGCGCCAGCATAGTGACAGGGAGGATTCAGCCCCAGCATTTT
CASIVTGRIQPQHF
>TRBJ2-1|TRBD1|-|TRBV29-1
TGCAGCGTTGAAGTTTGGACAGGGGAAACCTACAATGAGCAGTTCTTC
CSVEVWTGETYNEQFF
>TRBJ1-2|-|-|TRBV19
TGTGCCAGTAGTATTGGAGGGATGGGCAGGACTAACTATGGCTACACCTTC
CASSIGGMGRTNYGYTF
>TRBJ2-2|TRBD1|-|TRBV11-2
TGTGCCAACTCAAACAGGGGGCCGAACACCGGGGAGCTGTTTTTT
CANSNRGPNTGELFF
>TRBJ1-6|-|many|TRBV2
TGTGCCAGTTTATTCTCACGCGATTCACCCCTCCACTTT
CASLFSRDSPLHF
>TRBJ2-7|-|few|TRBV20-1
TGCAGTGCTAGTCGGGAGGGGGCAGGTGAGCAGTACTTC
CSASREGAGEQYF
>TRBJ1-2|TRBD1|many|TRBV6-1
TGTGCCAGCAGACAGGGGGCAGCTAACTATGGCTACACCTTC
CASRQGAANYGYTF
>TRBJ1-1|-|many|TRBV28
TGTGCCAGCAGTTTACTGGACGCTGTGAACACTGAAGCTTTCTTT
CASSLLDAVNTEAFF
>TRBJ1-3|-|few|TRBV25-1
TGTGCCAGCAGTGACGCGACAGCGTCCTCTGGAAACACCATATATTTT
CASSDATASSGNTIYF
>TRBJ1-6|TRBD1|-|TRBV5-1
TGCGCCAGCAGCCCACACCGGGACAGGGGGGGATCACCCCTCCACTTT
CASSPHRDRGGSPLHF
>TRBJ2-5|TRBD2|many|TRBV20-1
TGCAGTGCCCCCAGGGCGGGAGCGGGGGAGACCCAGTACTTC
CSAPRAGAGETQYF
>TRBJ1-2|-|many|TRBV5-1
TGCGCCAGCAGCTTGGGAGCGGTTCGGATGGGCTACACCTTC
CASSLGAVRMGYTF
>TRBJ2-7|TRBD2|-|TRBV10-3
TGTGCCATCAGCGACCATCTTAGCGGGAGATCCTACGAGCAGTACTTC
CAISDHLSGRSYEQYF
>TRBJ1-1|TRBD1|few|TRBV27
TGTGCCACCCGGACAGGACCTATGAACACTGAAGCTTTCTTT
CATRTGPMNTEAFF
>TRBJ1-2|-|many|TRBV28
TGTGCCAGCAGTTCCCTCGGGTTCGGCTATGGCTACACCTTC
CASSSLGFGYGYTF
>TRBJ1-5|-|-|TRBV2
TGTGCCAGCAGTGTTAAATTACCGCCCCAGCATTTT
CASSVKLPPQHF
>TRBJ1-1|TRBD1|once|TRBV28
TGTGCCACCAGTGATCCTCGACAGGGAGGGCCTGAAGCTTTCTTT
CATSDPRQGGPEAFF
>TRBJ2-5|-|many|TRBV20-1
TGCAGTGCTAGAGATCGGATGGAACTGGGGCGGACCCAGTACTTC
CSARDRMELGRTQYF
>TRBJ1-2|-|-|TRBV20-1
TGCAGTGCTACCGCGGGGGCAAGGTGGGATGGCTACACCTTC
CSATAGARWDGYTF
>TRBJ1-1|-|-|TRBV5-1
TGCGCCAGCAGCTTGGTACTACAGCTAGACCCCACTGAAGCTTTCTTT
CASSLVLQLDPTEAFF
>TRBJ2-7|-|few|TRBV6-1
TGTGCCAGCAGGGATGGAGGGACCACCTACGAGCAGTACTTC
CASRDGGTTYEQYF
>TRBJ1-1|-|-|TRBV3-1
TGTGCCAGCAGCCGCGGATGGGCAGGAGGCACTGAAGCTTTCTTT
CASSRGWAGGTEAFF
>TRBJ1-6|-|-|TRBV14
TGTGCCAGCAGCCAAGAAACAGGGTCCTATAATTCACCCCTCCACTTT
CASSQETGSYNSPLHF
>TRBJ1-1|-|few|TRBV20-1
TGCAGTGCTAGACAGGGCAGTTCAGCTTTCTTT
CSARQGSSAFF
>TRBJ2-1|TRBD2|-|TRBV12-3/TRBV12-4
TGTGCCAGCAGGTCGGGACTAGCGGGAGCTCTGAGCAATGAGCAGTTCTTC
CASRSGLAGALSNEQFF
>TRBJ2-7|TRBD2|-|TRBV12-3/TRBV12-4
TGTGCCAGCAGTTTCACTAGCGGGCCTACATTTACCTACGAGCAGTACTTC
CASSFTSGPTFTYEQYF
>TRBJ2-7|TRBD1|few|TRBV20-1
TGCAGTGCCACCCCCGGGACAGGGGCCTACGAGCAGTACTTC
CSATPGTGAYEQYF
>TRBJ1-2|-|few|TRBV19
TGTGCCAGTAGTACAAGGCTCTATGGCTACACCTTC
CASSTRLYGYTF
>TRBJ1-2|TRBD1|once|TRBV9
TGTGCCAGCAACCGGGACAGAGAGGTTGGGGTCTATGGCTACACCTTC
CASNRDREVGVYGYTF
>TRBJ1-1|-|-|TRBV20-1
TGCAGTGCGCCGGACCCCCGGGCGAAATTTGGCACTGAAGCTTTCTTT
CSAPDPRAKFGTEAFF
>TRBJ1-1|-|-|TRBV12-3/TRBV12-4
TGTGCCAGCAGCTTCGATGGGGGGGACACTGAAGCTTTCTTT
CASSFDGGDTEAFF
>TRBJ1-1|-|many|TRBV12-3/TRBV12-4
TGTGCCAGCAGTTTGTTGGTCACTGAAGCTTTCTTT
CASSLLVTEAFF
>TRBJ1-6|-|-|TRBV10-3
TGTGCCATCAGATCAAACTCCTATAATTCACCCCTCCACTTT
CAIRSNSYNSPLHF
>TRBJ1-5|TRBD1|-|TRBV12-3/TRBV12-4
TGTGCCAGCAGTCTCCGGACAGGGGTCAATCAGCCCCAGCATTTT
CASSLRTGVNQPQHF
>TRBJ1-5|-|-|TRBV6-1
TGTGCCAGCAGTGACACCCGGGCTGATCAGCCCCAGCATTTT
CASSDTRADQPQHF
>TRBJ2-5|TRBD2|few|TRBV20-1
TGCAGTGCTTATGACTTAGCGGGAGTGGGGGAGACCCAGTACTTC
CSAYDLAGVGETQYF
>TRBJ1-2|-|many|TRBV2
TGTGCCAGCAGTATTACAAGGGGGTGCACCTTC
CASSITRGCTF
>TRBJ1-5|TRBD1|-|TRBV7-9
TGTGCCAGCAGCTTGAGTGGACAGGGTGTCCAGCCCCAGCATTTT
CASSLSGQGVQPQHF